The T cell receptor (beta chain) described here comes from a study of Graves' ophthalmopathy and Graves' hyperthyroidism. Study-level points and caveats: Clonotypes were expanded in thyroid at above 0.001 frequency, and most also appeared in blood.

Amplification targeted the TCR beta CDR3 regions, with RNA transcripts as the source material. The first round was an RT-PCR with HTBI primers, and the second round was a multiplex PCR. MiXCR was run by TCRdb on the multiplex PCR reads, yielding one entry per CDR3 protein. The repertoire holds 230,000 or so distinct CDR3 sequences, with around 45% as singletons. Among the exclusions were patients with other autoimmune diseases, uncontrolled infections, pregnancy or lactation. The PBMCs were taken from 10 ml of fresh peripheral blood. With respect to this clonotype: What it binds is unknown.

CDR1 and CDR2 (germline): SGHRS, YFSETQ. This CDR3 has 13 amino acids. The V and J ends lost 0 bases and 13 bases respectively, with 16 bases between them. This clonotype was sampled from an adult man with Graves' ophthalmopathy. The sequenced material came from peripheral blood. J is TRBJ2-5 and V is TRBV5-1, with a possible D match to TRBD1 (6 bases). The CDR3 coding sequence is TGCGCCAGCAGCTTGGAGGATGGGGGCAGGGTGTACTTC. Translation gives CASSLEDGGRVYF.